Below are 32 T cell receptor beta chains sequenced from a single sample in a study of beta chain features in type 1 diabetes. Sequencing targeted expressed TCRB transcripts, as all isolated RNA had been reverse transcribed. Repertoires were generated with immunoSEQ multiplex PCR, while TCRdb's copy carries only in-frame clones and drops some. In the table there are about 220,000 clones, approximately 10% of which are singletons. Material: central memory CD4+ T cells from blood. Source of these receptors: a man between 18 and 29 years old in good health.

The V and J genes are TRBV5-6 and TRBJ1-4; no firm D call. Germline values: CDR1 SGHDT, CDR2 YYEEEE. V shed 1 base and J shed 8 bases, with 9 bases lying between them. The CDR3 sequence is 13 residues long. Here the CDR3 reads CASSLRTTEKLFF. The DNA of the CDR3 is TGTGCCAGCAGCTTGAGGACCACAGAAAAACTGTTTTTT.

This clone was observed a handful of times. The rearrangement joins TRBV20-1 to TRBJ2-3; maybe TRBD1 (6 bases). The V end was cut by 5 bases, the J end by 6 bases, with 9 bases between. The CDR3 consists of 11 residues. Germline CDR1 reads DFQATT; CDR2 reads SNEGSKA (reference sequence). The CDR3 DNA follows: TGCAGTGCTGAAACAGGGGATACGCAGTATTTT. Protein product: CSAETGDTQYF.

This chain links TRBV5-4 with TRBJ2-3; 7 bases fit TRBD2. The CDR3 covers 15 residues. Trimming cost V 5 bases and J 1 base; bases outside gene matches: 7. Per the germline V gene, CDR1 is SGHNT and CDR2 is YYREEE (reference sequence). The CDR3: CASRAQREGTDTQYF. CDR3 coding DNA: TGTGCCAGCAGAGCCCAGCGGGAAGGCACAGATACGCAGTATTTT.

This clone was seen only a few times. This chain connects TRBV28 to TRBJ2-3; 8 positions match TRBD1. The CDR3 loop spans 16 amino acids. Losses at the gene ends were 5 bases for V and 2 bases for J; bases not matched to a gene: 9. CDR1 is MDHEN and CDR2 is SYDVKM in the germline V gene. The CDR3 loop is CASSRRGTGATDTQYF. DNA of the CDR3: TGTGCCAGCAGTAGGAGAGGGACAGGAGCCACAGATACGCAGTATTTT.

This clone showed up many times. The rearrangement uses TRBV5-1 and TRBJ2-3; weak D call: TRBD2 (5 bases). The germline gives CDR1 SGHRS, CDR2 YFSETQ. This CDR3 comprises 16 residues. V dropped 0 bases and J dropped 6 bases, with 17 bases sitting between them. CDR3 in amino acids: CASSLVSAKASDTQYF. CDR3 DNA: TGCGCCAGCAGCTTGGTTAGCGCAAAAGCATCGGATACGCAGTATTTT.

V and J are TRBV7-2 and TRBJ1-5, with 9 bases that match TRBD1. The CDR3 length is 15 residues. CDR1 is SGHTA and CDR2 is FQGNSA in the germline V gene. With V trimmed by 3 bases and J by 4 bases, 4 bases remained unmatched. CDR3 in DNA: TGTGCCAGCAGCTTGGAGGGGACAGGGAATCAGCCCCAGCATTTT. Residues: CASSLEGTGNQPQHF.

The V and J genes are TRBV29-1 and TRBJ1-2, with a tentative D call TRBD1 (5 bases). This CDR3 is built from 15 residues. CDR1 SQVTM and CDR2 ANQGSEA come from the germline V gene. V shed 1 base and J shed 0 bases, with 12 bases lying between them. CDR3 sequence (DNA): TGCAGCGTTGAAGGAACGGGGCTAGCTAACTATGGCTACACCTTC. It translates to CSVEGTGLANYGYTF.

This clone was seen a handful of times. The chain's CDR3 is CASVIRNQETQYF. The DNA of the CDR3 is TGTGCCAGCGTGATACGCAACCAAGAGACCCAGTACTTC. The rearrangement uses TRBV7-2 and TRBJ2-5; D is unresolved. The germline V gene encodes CDR1 SGHTA and CDR2 FQGNSA. V lost 8 bases to trimming and J lost 0 bases, with 10 bases between them. The CDR3 totals 13 residues.

This clone has a handful of counts. This chain connects TRBV30 to TRBJ1-4; a weak D match, TRBD1 (5 bases). The length of the CDR3 is 14 residues. Germline values: CDR1 GTSNPN, CDR2 SVGIG (reference sequence). V lost 2 bases and J 4 bases, leaving 11 bases between the germline ends. Written as DNA, the CDR3 is TGTGCCTGGAGTCCGGGACTGGTTAATGAAAAACTGTTTTTT. It codes for CAWSPGLVNEKLFF.

This rearrangement joins TRBV25-1 to TRBJ2-7; maybe TRBD1 (6 bases). This CDR3 is 17 amino acids long. The V end was cut by 3 bases, the J end by 0 bases, with 18 bases between. Germline V gives CDR1 MGHDK, CDR2 SYGVNS. CDR3 protein: CASSDPKRQDHSYEQYF. The CDR3 coding sequence is TGTGCCAGCAGTGACCCAAAGAGACAGGATCACTCCTACGAGCAGTACTTC.

This chain links TRBV10-3 with TRBJ1-2, with 7 nucleotides matching TRBD1. V was clipped by 6 bases and J by 3 bases; unmatched bases: 10. The CDR3 totals 15 residues. CDR1 is ENHRY and CDR2 is SYGVKD in the germline V gene. Here the CDR3 reads CAIRESTGSDYGYTF. CDR3 in DNA: TGTGCCATCAGGGAATCGACAGGGAGTGACTATGGCTACACCTTC.

The chain links TRBV9 to TRBJ2-1; 9 bases agree with TRBD1. This CDR3 has 14 amino acids. V lost 7 bases to trimming and J lost 2 bases; unmatched junction nucleotides: 4. Per the germline V gene, CDR1 is SGDLS and CDR2 is YYNGEE. The CDR3 DNA follows: TGTGCCAGCGGCACAGGGGGCCCCTACAATGAGCAGTTCTTC. Its protein is CASGTGGPYNEQFF.

V is TRBV10-3 and J is TRBJ1-5; 8 bases match TRBD1. The length of the CDR3 is 15 residues. The germline CDR1 and CDR2 sequences are ENHRY and SYGVKD. After removal of 5 bases from V and 3 bases from J, the junction contained 6 bases not matched to a gene. The CDR3 coding sequence is TGTGCCATCAGTACCGGACAGGGCCTCAATCAGCCCCAGCATTTT. Protein: CAISTGQGLNQPQHF.

The V gene is TRBV7-9, the J gene TRBJ2-7; 10 bases line up with TRBD2. This CDR3 is 13 amino acids long. Losses at the gene ends were 4 bases for V and 7 bases for J; bases not matched to a gene: 4. Germline V gives CDR1 SEHNR, CDR2 FQNEAQ (reference sequence). For the CDR3, the DNA is TGTGCCAGCAGCTCTAGCGGGAGCTGGGAGCAGTACTTC. Translating it yields CASSSSGSWEQYF.

This clone was seen a few times. The chain employs TRBV12-5 and TRBJ2-3; D possibly corresponds to TRBD1 (6 bases). CDR3 length: 14 amino acids. V shed 5 bases and J shed 3 bases, with 12 bases lying between them. The V gene's germline CDR1 is LGHNT and CDR2 FRNRAP. Here the CDR3 reads CASGPPDSTDTQYF. The CDR3 DNA is TGTGCTAGTGGTCCTCCGGACAGTACAGATACGCAGTATTTT.

This clone was detected only a few times. The chain employs TRBV7-2 and TRBJ2-6; TRBD1 matches at 7 bases. This CDR3 spans 16 amino acids. Trimming at V came to 2 bases and at J to 0 bases, leaving 1 base not matched to a gene. CDR1 and CDR2 from the germline V gene are SGHTA and FQGNSA. Here the CDR3 reads CASSLYRGSGANVLTF. For the CDR3, the DNA is TGTGCCAGCAGCTTATACAGGGGCTCTGGGGCCAACGTCCTGACTTTC.

The chain uses TRBV30 and TRBJ2-7; possibly TRBD2 for D (7 bases). The CDR3 runs 15 residues. Trimming stripped 4 bases from V and 3 bases from J, with 19 bases between. Germline V gives CDR1 GTSNPN, CDR2 SVGIG (reference sequence). The CDR3 DNA follows: TGTGCCTGGACCCCTCCTGGGAGGGGGTACTACGAGCAGTACTTC. Translated: CAWTPPGRGYYEQYF. Based on the CDR3 plus reference TRBV30 and TRBJ2-7, the full variable domain is SQTIHQWPATLVQPVGSPLSLECTVEGTSNPNLYWYRQAAGRGLQLLFYSVGIGQISSEVPQNLSASRPQDRQFILSSKKLLLSDSGFYLCAWTPPGRGYYEQYFGPGTRLTVT.

This clone was recorded at least ten times. The DNA for the CDR3 is TGTGCCAGCAGTGAAAAACCGTCTACCGAGCAGTACTTC. It yields the protein CASSEKPSTEQYF. The V call is TRBV2, the J call TRBJ2-7, with D unclear. CDR3 length: 13 residues. With 2 bases removed from V and 6 bases from J, the gap between germline ends came to 11 bases. The germline V gene encodes CDR1 SNHLY and CDR2 FYNNEI.

This clone was recorded at least ten times. Other DNA variants within this sample encode the same CDR3. V usage is TRBV15 and J usage is TRBJ2-1; possibly TRBD1 for D (5 bases). CDR1 LNHNV and CDR2 YYDKDF come from the germline V gene (reference sequence). The germline V and J ends were trimmed by 1 base and 0 bases, with 10 bases remaining between them. The CDR3 extends over 16 amino acids. The CDR3 DNA is TGTGCCACCAGCAGAGTTGGGGCTAGCTCCTACAATGAGCAGTTCTTC. Protein: CATSRVGASSYNEQFF.

V is TRBV29-1 and J is TRBJ1-1; 7 nucleotides line up with TRBD1. The length of the CDR3 is 13 residues. The germline V gene encodes CDR1 SQVTM and CDR2 ANQGSEA. After removal of 6 bases from V and 1 base from J, the junction contained 5 bases not matched to a gene. Here the CDR3 reads CSVERQGNTEAFF. The DNA of the CDR3 is TGCAGCGTGGAACGACAGGGGAACACTGAAGCTTTCTTT. The full variable domain, rest sourced from reference TRBV29-1 and TRBJ1-1, is SAVISQKPSRDICQRGTSLTIQCQVDSQVTMMFWYRQQPGQSLTLIATANQGSEATYESGFVIDKFPISRPNLTFSTLTVSNMSPEDSSIYLCSVERQGNTEAFFGQGTRLTVV.

This sequence joins TRBV29-1 and TRBJ2-2, with D perhaps matching TRBD1 or TRBD2 (5 bases each). The CDR3 sequence is 13 residues long. V dropped 7 bases and J dropped 3 bases, with 12 bases sitting between them. The germline V gene has CDR1 SQVTM and CDR2 ANQGSEA. CDR3: CSGLGPDTGELFF. In DNA form, the CDR3 reads TGCAGCGGTCTGGGACCAGACACCGGGGAGCTGTTTTTT.

This chain connects TRBV5-4 to TRBJ2-7; 10 positions match TRBD1. V dropped 6 bases and J dropped 4; count of bases not matched to a gene: 4. In germline, CDR1 is SGHNT, CDR2 YYREEE (reference sequence). The CDR3 is 13 residues long. CDR3 loop: CASTRTGGYEQYF. CDR3 nucleotides: TGTGCCAGCACCAGGACAGGGGGGTACGAGCAGTACTTC.

This clone has a handful of counts. This chain links TRBV29-1 with TRBJ2-7; 8 nucleotides agree with TRBD1. This CDR3 is 13 amino acids long. Unmatched junction bases numbered 5, after V lost 7 bases and J lost 0 bases. The germline V gene has CDR1 SQVTM and CDR2 ANQGSEA. For the CDR3, the DNA is TGCAGCGCCGGACAGGGAAGCTCCTACGAGCAGTACTTC. Amino acids: CSAGQGSSYEQYF.

This clone was seen only a few times. The chain recombines TRBV15 with TRBJ2-7; 8 nucleotides match TRBD1. CDR3 length equals 15 residues. The V segment lost 0 bases and the J segment 4 bases; nucleotides outside the gene matches: 5. Germline-derived CDR1 and CDR2 are LNHNV and YYDKDF (reference sequence). DNA for the CDR3: TGTGCCACCAGCAGAGAGTCTCAGGGGGCTTACGAGCAGTACTTC. Its protein product is CATSRESQGAYEQYF.

This clone was found a few times. This chain links TRBV27 with TRBJ2-1; D is undetermined. Germline V gene lookup returns CDR1 MNHEY and CDR2 SMNVEV (reference sequence). Trimming took off 4 bases at V and 7 bases at J, with 17 bases between the two ends. This CDR3 region has 15 residues. As DNA, the CDR3 is TGTGCCAGCAGTTCAAGGCGGCCCCCCGGTAATGAGCAGTTCTTC. It codes for CASSSRRPPGNEQFF.

This chain joins TRBV27 and TRBJ2-3; 14 bases align to TRBD2. J was trimmed by 5 bases and V by 2 bases; bases with no gene match: 12. CDR1 MNHEY and CDR2 SMNVEV come from the germline V gene (reference sequence). The CDR3 runs to 19 residues. CDR3 coding DNA: TGTGCCAGCAGTTTAGCTTGGGGGGGACTAGCGGGAGCTAAAGATACGCAGTATTTT. Translated: CASSLAWGGLAGAKDTQYF.

This clone appeared a few times. V gene TRBV29-1 combines with J gene TRBJ1-1; D gene unclear. The V gene's germline CDR1 is SQVTM and CDR2 ANQGSEA. This CDR3 spans 14 amino acids. V shed 8 bases and J shed 0 bases, with 16 bases lying between them. The CDR3 DNA follows: TGCAGCTGTTGGACCCGAGGCCTGAACACTGAAGCTTTCTTT. It yields the protein CSCWTRGLNTEAFF.

This clone came up many times. This chain uses TRBV28 with TRBJ1-2; TRBD1 agrees at 7 bases. The CDR3 contains 14 residues. Germline lookup yields CDR1 MDHEN and CDR2 SYDVKM. Unmatched junction bases numbered 6, after V lost 7 bases and J lost 1 base. The CDR3 sequence: CASIMTGRNYGYTF. The CDR3 nucleotides are TGTGCCAGCATCATGACAGGGCGTAACTATGGCTACACCTTC.

The J gene is TRBJ2-7, the V gene TRBV19; 7 positions agree with TRBD1. The V gene's germline CDR1 is LNHDA and CDR2 SQIVND (reference sequence). The V gene end was trimmed by 5 bases and the J gene end by 4 bases; junction bases not matched to a gene: 8. This CDR3 comprises 14 residues. The CDR3 DNA reads as TGTGCCAGTAGTGCCGATGGGACAGAGTACGAGCAGTACTTC. This translates into CASSADGTEYEQYF.

Note on this clone: This may be a read error: a much more frequent sequence differs by one nucleotide. The chain combines TRBV28 with TRBJ1-2, with D tentatively TRBD1 (6 bases). Germline CDR1 is MDHEN and CDR2 is SYDVKM. Trimming took off 7 bases at V and 8 bases at J, with 11 bases between the two ends. The CDR3 sequence is 11 residues long. The CDR3 bases are TGTGCCAGCACCCCAGGGGTGGGCTACACCTTC. Protein product: CASTPGVGYTF.

V and J are TRBV7-8 and TRBJ2-4; D is unclear. Germline lookup yields CDR1 SGHVS and CDR2 FQNEAQ. The germline V and J ends were trimmed by 5 bases and 8 bases, with 13 bases remaining between them. This CDR3 is 13 amino acids long. In DNA, the CDR3 is TGTGCCAGCAGCGGTATGGTTGGGCACATTCAGTACTTC. It yields the protein CASSGMVGHIQYF.

This clone was counted between two and nine times. The genes are TRBV15 and TRBJ2-3, with unresolved D. Trimming shortened V by 6 bases and J by 6 bases, and 13 bases separated the two germline ends. This CDR3 has 13 residues. Germline CDR1 and CDR2: LNHNV and YYDKDF (reference sequence). The CDR3 here is CATRLDQRDTQYF. In DNA form, the CDR3 reads TGTGCCACCAGACTGGACCAGAGGGATACGCAGTATTTT.